The 9 T cell receptor beta chains below come from one sample, sequenced in a study of blood T cell repertoires in COVID-19. The protocol was immunoSEQ multiplex PCR, while the TCRdb copy is restricted to in-frame clones and leaves out a portion. The table shows 400,000 to 500,000 clones, with more than 70% occurring only once. The sequencing input was PBMCs or T cells enriched from blood (not recorded which). These receptors were taken from a woman between 18 and 29 years old who had been exposed to COVID-19.

In this sample, this clone turned up a few times. The gene calls are TRBV9 and TRBJ1-2, with D maybe TRBD1 (6 bases). The V end was cut by 2 bases, the J end by 2 bases, with 13 bases between. The CDR3 covers 15 residues. Germline assignment: CDR1 SGDLS and CDR2 YYNGEE. The CDR3 protein is CASSVYRDMNYGYTF. CDR3 DNA: TGTGCCAGCAGCGTCTACAGGGATATGAACTATGGCTACACCTTC. Supplemented by reference TRBV9 and TRBJ1-2, the full variable domain reads DSGVTQTPKHLITATGQRVTLRCSPRSGDLSVYWYQQSLDQGLQFLIQYYNGEERAKGNILERFSAQQFPDLHSELNLSSLELGDSALYFCASSVYRDMNYGYTFGSGTRLTVV.

This chain connects TRBV6-6 to TRBJ1-6; the D is unclear. This CDR3 is 12 amino acids long. Per the germline V gene, CDR1 is MNHNY and CDR2 is SVGAGI (reference sequence). V lost 4 bases to trimming and J lost 9 bases, with 7 bases between them. The CDR3 is CASSSGSSPLHF. The CDR3 nucleotides read TGTGCCAGCAGTTCGGGGAGTTCACCCCTCCACTTT.

J is TRBJ1-2 and V is TRBV6-1; 8 nucleotides align to TRBD1. J gave up 4 bases and V 0 bases, and 10 bases lay outside the gene matches. The CDR3 covers 17 residues. Germline values: CDR1 MNHNS, CDR2 SASEGT. The CDR3 nucleotides read TGTGCCAGCAGTGAAGCGCTTATTTATGGGACAGGCTATGGCTACACCTTC. Amino acid sequence: CASSEALIYGTGYGYTF.

V and J are TRBV7-9 and TRBJ2-2, with D perhaps TRBD2 (6 bases). The germline V gene encodes CDR1 SEHNR and CDR2 FQNEAQ (reference sequence). The germline V and J ends were trimmed by 5 bases and 3 bases, with 22 bases remaining between them. The CDR3 length is 18 residues. In DNA, the CDR3 is TGTGCCAGCAGCACCGGATGGGGGTACGGGGGAGACACCGGGGAGCTGTTTTTT. As protein: CASSTGWGYGGDTGELFF.

This clone was seen a few times. The chain joins TRBV11-2 to TRBJ1-6; 9 bases agree with TRBD1. The germline V gene has CDR1 SGHAT and CDR2 FQNNGV. V gave up 6 bases and J gave up 5 bases; unmatched junction bases: 5. This CDR3 is built from 15 residues. This CDR3 is CASRGQGRNNSPLHF. CDR3 nucleotides: TGTGCCAGCAGGGGACAGGGACGGAATAATTCACCCCTCCACTTT.

With respect to this clone: At the DNA level, this CDR3 is encoded by other sequences in the same sample as well. The chain combines TRBV4-1 with TRBJ1-4; weak D call: TRBD1 (6 bases). This CDR3 is 15 amino acids long. Germline V gene data show CDR1 as MGHRA and CDR2 as YSYEKL. Trimming stripped 1 base from V and 4 bases from J, with 10 bases between. Here the CDR3 reads CASSQGQGINEKLFF. CDR3 bases: TGCGCCAGCAGCCAAGGTCAGGGGATTAATGAAAAACTGTTTTTT.

The chain uses TRBV19 and TRBJ1-6; TRBD1 aligns across 9 bases. The CDR3 covers 14 residues. Per germline, CDR1 LNHDA and CDR2 SQIVND (reference sequence). The J segment lost 9 bases and the V segment lost 6 bases, leaving 6 bases of the junction unmatched. Here the CDR3 DNA reads TGTGCCAGTAGCTCGGACAGGGGAGGTTCACCCCTCCACTTT. Protein: CASSSDRGGSPLHF.

The J gene is TRBJ2-1, the V gene TRBV19; D may be TRBD2 (6 bases). V lost 7 bases to trimming and J lost 7 bases, with 17 bases between them. Germline V lookup: CDR1 LNHDA, CDR2 SQIVND (reference sequence). The CDR3 sequence is 14 residues long. Here the CDR3 reads CASKLAQIGNEQFF. In nucleotides, the CDR3 is TGTGCCAGTAAACTAGCCCAGATAGGGAATGAGCAGTTCTTC.

In its sample, this clone was seen a few times. Written as DNA, the CDR3 is TGTGCCAGCAGTTGGACTAGCGATTTATCCTACGAGCAGTACTTC. Translated, it gives CASSWTSDLSYEQYF. The rearrangement uses TRBV28 and TRBJ2-7; 9 bases fit TRBD2. The CDR3 has 15 amino acids. Germline values: CDR1 MDHEN, CDR2 SYDVKM. With 4 bases clipped from V and 1 base from J, the junction kept 5 bases outside the gene matches.